This T cell receptor (beta chain) was identified in a study of T cell repertoires in cytomegalovirus infection. This clonotype has only a few counts. Its antigen is still unknown. TCRdb re-derived calls from the reads in MiXCR, one entry per CDR3 protein. The sample has around 770,000 distinct CDR3 sequences, roughly 29% seen once; the top ten hold about an eighth. Specimen: cultured CD8+ T cells from PBMCs, collected from culture after CMV antigen stimulation. The clonotype originates from a human donor in good health (CMV status not recorded). Some clones in this sample may be carry-over from other donors' samples.

The CDR3 loop reads CASSPQGVTEAFF. The CDR3 region has the DNA TGTGCCAGTAGCCCGCAGGGGGTAACTGAAGCTTTCTTT. This rearrangement joins TRBV19 to TRBJ1-1, with TRBD1 matching 7 bases. Per the germline V gene, CDR1 is LNHDA and CDR2 is SQIVND (reference sequence). J lost 5 bases, V lost 6 bases, and 6 bases had no gene match. This CDR3 is built from 13 residues.